Listed below are T cell receptor beta chains from one sample, sequenced in a study of cytomegalovirus exposure and HLA in healthy donors. Clones were sequenced by immunoSEQ multiplex PCR, and TCRdb holds only the in-frame ones, with some missing. The repertoire holds 130,000 to 150,000 clones, with roughly nine tenths as singletons. Material: PBMCs. The receptor source for this set is a woman aged 18-29 years in good health and CMV-seropositive. The CDR3 runs from the conserved cysteine through the conserved F or W. D genes are given only for firm matches. Not all rows give a size; the values are once, few, many and, for expanded clones, a class.

.	TRBV19	TRBJ2-2	.	TGTGCCAGTAGACAGGGCGCCGGGGAGCTGTTTTTT	CASRQGAGELFF
.	TRBV5-1	TRBJ2-7	.	TGCGCCAGCAAAGTAACGGACACCTACGAGCAGTACTTC	CASKVTDTYEQYF
.	TRBV5-1	TRBJ1-3	.	TGCGCCAGCGCCCAGGGCTCTGGAAACACCATATATTTT	CASAQGSGNTIYF
TRBD1	TRBV10-3	TRBJ1-2	.	TGTGCCATCAGGGAGGACAGGGGGTTAACTGGCTACACCTTC	CAIREDRGLTGYTF
TRBD2	TRBV9	TRBJ2-1	.	TGTGCCAGCAGCGCAAGCAGCGGGAGATCCTACAATGAGCAGTTCTTC	CASSASSGRSYNEQFF
TRBD1	TRBV18	TRBJ1-4	.	TGTGCCAGCTCGACAGGGTCTGAAAAACTGTTTTTT	CASSTGSEKLFF
TRBD1	TRBV10-3	TRBJ1-1	.	TGTGCCATCAGGGCGGGACAGAGGGACACTGAAGCTTTCTTT	CAIRAGQRDTEAFF
TRBD2	TRBV19	TRBJ2-2	.	TGTGCCAGTCGTTATAGCGGGAGTCAGACCGGGGAGCTGTTTTTT	CASRYSGSQTGELFF
.	TRBV28	TRBJ1-1	once	TGTGCCAGCAGTCCGCGGGGGGAGGGAAGCACTGAAGCTTTCTTT	CASSPRGEGSTEAFF
TRBD1	TRBV6-6	TRBJ1-2	once	TGTGCCAGCAGCCGACAGGGGGAAGGCTACACCTTC	CASSRQGEGYTF
TRBD1	TRBV10-1	TRBJ1-2	.	TGCGCCAGCAGCCCCGGGACAGACTATGGCTACACCTTC	CASSPGTDYGYTF
.	TRBV5-1	TRBJ2-5	.	TGCGCCAGCAGCTTCGTCGCGGAACAAGAGACCCAGTACTTC	CASSFVAEQETQYF
TRBD1	TRBV29-1	TRBJ2-7	.	TGCAGCGTTGAGGGGACAGGGGGCTCCTACGAGCAGTACTTC	CSVEGTGGSYEQYF
.	TRBV7-2	TRBJ2-3	.	TGTGCCAGCAGCTTAGGACAACCCCAAGGAGATACGCAGTATTTT	CASSLGQPQGDTQYF
TRBD2	TRBV5-1	TRBJ2-5	once	TGCGCCAGCAGCGAGGCGGGAGGTAGGGAGACCCAGTACTTC	CASSEAGGRETQYF
.	TRBV7-9	TRBJ2-2	.	TGTGCCAGCAGCTTAGTCCATTCATGGGAGGTCGGGGAGCTGTTTTTT	CASSLVHSWEVGELFF
.	TRBV15	TRBJ1-4	.	TGTGCCACCAGCAGAGATCTATTACTGTCAACTAATGAAAAACTGTTTTTT	CATSRDLLLSTNEKLFF
.	TRBV7-8	TRBJ1-4	once	TGTGCCAGCAGCTTAGGGGGCGGGGCAGGGTCAGGAAAACTGTTTTTT	CASSLGGGAGSGKLFF
TRBD2	TRBV28	TRBJ2-7	.	TGTGCCAGCAGTTTGGCTAGCGGCCTCTCCTACGAGCAGTACTTC	CASSLASGLSYEQYF
.	TRBV9	TRBJ2-5	.	TGTGCCAGCAGCGTAGGCGGGGCGGGATATGAGACCCAGTACTTC	CASSVGGAGYETQYF
.	TRBV5-6	TRBJ1-3	.	TGTGCCAGCAGCTTGGCCCCCATCTCTGGAAACACCATATATTTT	CASSLAPISGNTIYF
TRBD2	TRBV7-8	TRBJ2-7	.	TGTGCCAGCAGCTTAAGGGAGGGACTAGCGGGAGTCCCCTACGAGCAGTACTTC	CASSLREGLAGVPYEQYF
TRBD1	TRBV6-5	TRBJ1-1	.	TGTGCCAGCAAAGGGTCAGGGGGGTTGAACACTGAAGCTTTCTTT	CASKGSGGLNTEAFF
TRBD2	TRBV28	TRBJ2-1	.	TGTGCCAGCAGACGTAGCGGGCGGAGCTCCTACAATGAGCAGTTCTTC	CASRRSGRSSYNEQFF
TRBD1	TRBV11-3	TRBJ1-2	.	TGTGCCAGCAGCTTAGATCAGGGGGCGAATGGCTACACCTTC	CASSLDQGANGYTF
TRBD1	TRBV6-1	TRBJ2-5	once	TGTGCCAGCAGGGACAGGGGGAAGGAAGAGACCCAGTACTTC	CASRDRGKEETQYF
TRBD2	TRBV28	TRBJ2-7	.	TGTGCCAGCAGAGATCCACGGGGGGTACGGTACTTC	CASRDPRGVRYF
.	TRBV7-9	TRBJ2-1	.	TGTGCCAGCAGCTTCCCGGGGTTTGGGGAGCAGTTCTTC	CASSFPGFGEQFF
TRBD1	TRBV4-2	TRBJ1-2	once	TGTGCCAGCAGCGATAACAGGGGCCTAGCTAACTATGGCTACACCTTC	CASSDNRGLANYGYTF
.	TRBV5-1	TRBJ1-2	.	TGCGCCAGCAGCTTGAGCGCCTCAGCTAACTATGGCTACACCTTC	CASSLSASANYGYTF
TRBD2	TRBV7-9	TRBJ2-3	.	TGTGCCAGCAGCTTAGGCGGGAGAGGTACAGATACGCAGTATTTT	CASSLGGRGTDTQYF
TRBD2	TRBV30	TRBJ2-7	.	TGTGCCTGGAGACCGGGACTAGCGGTATCTTACGAGCAGTACTTC	CAWRPGLAVSYEQYF
TRBD2	TRBV2	TRBJ2-7	.	TGTGCCACCACCCCCAGCGGGAGTGGAAACTACGAGCAGTACTTC	CATTPSGSGNYEQYF
.	TRBV4-1	TRBJ2-5	.	TGCGCCAGCAGCGCCGGGAGAAGCGGGCAAGAGACCCAGTACTTC	CASSAGRSGQETQYF
TRBD2	TRBV19	TRBJ2-7	.	TGTGCCAGTAGTTCTCCCGGGACTAGCTCCTACGAGCAGTACTTC	CASSSPGTSSYEQYF
TRBD1	TRBV9	TRBJ2-2	.	TGTGCCAGCAGCGTAGGGGACAGGATTGCCGGGGAGCTGTTTTTT	CASSVGDRIAGELFF
TRBD1	TRBV28	TRBJ1-2	.	TGTGCCAGCAGTTCCCACAGGGGGCGCTCCTATGGCTACACCTTC	CASSSHRGRSYGYTF
.	TRBV6-4	TRBJ1-5	.	TGTGCCAGCAGTCAAGAGCCTAGCAATCAGCCCCAGCATTTT	CASSQEPSNQPQHF
TRBD1	TRBV7-8	TRBJ1-5	.	TGTGCCAGCAGCTTTGGGACAGGGGTCGATCAGCCCCAGCATTTT	CASSFGTGVDQPQHF
TRBD1	TRBV25-1	TRBJ1-1	once	TGTGCCAGCACCCGACAGGGGAGCACTGAAGCTTTCTTT	CASTRQGSTEAFF
TRBD2	TRBV5-1	TRBJ2-5	.	TGCGCCAGCCGCCCCGGGGGGTTTGGGGAGACCCAGTACTTC	CASRPGGFGETQYF
.	TRBV5-4	TRBJ2-7	.	TGTGCCAGCACGTCCCGGGACAAAACCTACGAGCAGTACTTC	CASTSRDKTYEQYF
TRBD2	TRBV4-1	TRBJ2-7	.	TGCGCCAGCAGCCAAGCGACTAGCGGGACCTACGAGCAGTACTTC	CASSQATSGTYEQYF
TRBD1	TRBV6-1	TRBJ1-5	.	TGTGCCAGCAGGATTGACAGGGTTCAGCCCCAGCATTTT	CASRIDRVQPQHF
.	TRBV7-9	TRBJ2-7	.	TGTGCCAGCAGCTTTGTCAGGGACTCCTACGAGCAGTACTTC	CASSFVRDSYEQYF
TRBD2	TRBV9	TRBJ2-3	.	TGTGCCAGCAGCGTAGGGACTAGCGGGGGCACAGATACGCAGTATTTT	CASSVGTSGGTDTQYF
.	TRBV6-5	TRBJ2-7	.	TGTGCCAGCAGTTACAGGGGCGCATCATCTTACGAGCAGTACTTC	CASSYRGASSYEQYF